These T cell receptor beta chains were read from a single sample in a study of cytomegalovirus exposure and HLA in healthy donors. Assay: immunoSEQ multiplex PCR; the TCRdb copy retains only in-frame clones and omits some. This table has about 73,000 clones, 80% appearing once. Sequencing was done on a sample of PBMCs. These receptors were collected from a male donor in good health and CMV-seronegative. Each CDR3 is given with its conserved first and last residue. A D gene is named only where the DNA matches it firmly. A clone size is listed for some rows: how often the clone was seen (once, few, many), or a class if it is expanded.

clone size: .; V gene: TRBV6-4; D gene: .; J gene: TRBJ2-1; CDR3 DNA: TGTGCCAGCAGTGACGGGGAGCATGAGCAGTTCTTC; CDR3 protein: CASSDGEHEQFF
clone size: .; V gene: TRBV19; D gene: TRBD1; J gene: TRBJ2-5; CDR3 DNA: TGTGCCAGTAGCCTCAGGGGGCGGGAGACCCAGTACTTC; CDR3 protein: CASSLRGRETQYF
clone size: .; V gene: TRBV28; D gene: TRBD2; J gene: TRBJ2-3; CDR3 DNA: TGTGCCAGCAGCACCAGGCGGGAGGTTTTAGATACGCAGTATTTT; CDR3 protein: CASSTRREVLDTQYF
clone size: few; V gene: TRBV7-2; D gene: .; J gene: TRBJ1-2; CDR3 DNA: TGTGCCAGCAGCCCAGGGCCGTCTAACTATGGCTACACCTTC; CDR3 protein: CASSPGPSNYGYTF
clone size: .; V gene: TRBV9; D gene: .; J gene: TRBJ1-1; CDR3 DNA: TGTGCCAGCAGCGTCATAACAGGGAACACTGAAGCTTTCTTT; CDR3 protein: CASSVITGNTEAFF
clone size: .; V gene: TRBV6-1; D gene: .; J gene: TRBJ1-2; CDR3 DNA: TGTGCCAGCAGTGAATATACAGGGACTGGCTACACCTTC; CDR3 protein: CASSEYTGTGYTF
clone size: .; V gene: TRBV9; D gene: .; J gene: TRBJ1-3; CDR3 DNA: TGTGCCAGCAGCAGCAAAGAGGGAGGAAACACCATATATTTT; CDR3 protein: CASSSKEGGNTIYF
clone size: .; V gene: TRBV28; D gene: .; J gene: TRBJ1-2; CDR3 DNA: TGTGCCAGCAGTCCCGGGGGGGGGTGGGATGGCTACACCTTC; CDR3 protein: CASSPGGGWDGYTF
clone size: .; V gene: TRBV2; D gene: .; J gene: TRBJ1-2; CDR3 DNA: TGTGCCAGCAGTGAGCGGGGGGCGAGATTCTATGGCTACCCCTTC; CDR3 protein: CASSERGARFYGYPF
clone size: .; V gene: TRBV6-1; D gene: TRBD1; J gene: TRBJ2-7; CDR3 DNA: TGTGCCAGCAGTGAAACGGGACAGGGAGGCTACGAGCAGTACTTC; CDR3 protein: CASSETGQGGYEQYF
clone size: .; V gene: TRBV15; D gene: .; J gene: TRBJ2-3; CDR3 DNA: TGTGCCACCAGCAGAAACCTAAACGGAGATACGCAGTATTTT; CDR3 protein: CATSRNLNGDTQYF
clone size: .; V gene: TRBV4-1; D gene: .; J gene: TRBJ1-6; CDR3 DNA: TGCGCCAGCAGCCAAGATGGGCCTCACACGGGGAATTCACCCCTCCACTTT; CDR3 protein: CASSQDGPHTGNSPLHF
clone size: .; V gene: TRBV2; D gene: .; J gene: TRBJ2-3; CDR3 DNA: TGTGCCAGCAGTGAAGGTACTAGTCTGGATACGCAGTATTTT; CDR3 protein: CASSEGTSLDTQYF
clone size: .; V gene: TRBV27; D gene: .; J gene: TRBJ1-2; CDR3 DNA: TGTGCCAGCAGTGGAGGGAGAAACTATGGCTACACCTTC; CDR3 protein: CASSGGRNYGYTF
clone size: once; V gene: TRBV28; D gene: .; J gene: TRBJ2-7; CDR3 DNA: TGTGCCGGCAGTTTATCGGGGGACCTCTACGAGCAGTACTTC; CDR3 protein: CAGSLSGDLYEQYF
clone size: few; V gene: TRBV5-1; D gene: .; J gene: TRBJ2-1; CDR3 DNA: TGCGCCAGCAGCTTGGTGGCTAGCGCCTACAATGAGCAGTTCTTC; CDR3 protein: CASSLVASAYNEQFF
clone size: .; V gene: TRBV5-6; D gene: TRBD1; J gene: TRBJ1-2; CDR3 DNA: TGTGCCAGCAGCTTGGCAGGGGGGCCCGACGACTATGGCTACCCCTTC; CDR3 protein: CASSLAGGPDDYGYPF
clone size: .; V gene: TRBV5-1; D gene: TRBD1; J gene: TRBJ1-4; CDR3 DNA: TGCGCCAGCAGCCCGCGGGTCGGCGGGACAGGGGATGAAAAACTGTTTTTT; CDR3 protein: CASSPRVGGTGDEKLFF
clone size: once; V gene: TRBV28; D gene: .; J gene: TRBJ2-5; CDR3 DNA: TGTGCCAGCAGACCTCAGACGGGGACTCAAGAGACCCAGTACTTC; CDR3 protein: CASRPQTGTQETQYF
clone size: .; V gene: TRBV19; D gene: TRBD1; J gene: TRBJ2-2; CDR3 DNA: TGTGCCAGTAGTATCCCGACTGGCAGGGGGCGAGGGAGCACCGGGGAGCTGTTTTTT; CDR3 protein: CASSIPTGRGRGSTGELFF
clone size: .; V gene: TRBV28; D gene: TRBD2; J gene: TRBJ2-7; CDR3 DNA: TGTGCCAGCTCCCCACTTAGCGGGAGTACGTCCTACGAGCAGTACTTC; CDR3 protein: CASSPLSGSTSYEQYF
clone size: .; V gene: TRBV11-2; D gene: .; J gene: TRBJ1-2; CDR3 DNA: TGTGCCAGCAGCTTAAACAGGGCCTCAGGCTATGGCTACACCTTC; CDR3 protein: CASSLNRASGYGYTF
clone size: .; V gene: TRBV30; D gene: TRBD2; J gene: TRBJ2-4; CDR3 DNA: TGTGCCTGGAGTGCGGGACTAGAGAACATTCAGTACTTC; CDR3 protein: CAWSAGLENIQYF
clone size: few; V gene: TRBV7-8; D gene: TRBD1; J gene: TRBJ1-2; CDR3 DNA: TGTGCCAGCAGCTTATGGGACAGGGACTATGGCTACACCTTC; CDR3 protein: CASSLWDRDYGYTF
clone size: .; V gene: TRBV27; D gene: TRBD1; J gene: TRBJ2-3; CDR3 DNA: TGTGCCAGCAACAAGGGACAGGTCAGCACAGATACGCAGTATTTT; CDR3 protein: CASNKGQVSTDTQYF
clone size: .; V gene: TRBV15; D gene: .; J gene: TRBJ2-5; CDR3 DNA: TGTGCCACCAGCAGAGATAGGCCGGTCGGGGTAGAGACCCAGTACTTC; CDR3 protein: CATSRDRPVGVETQYF
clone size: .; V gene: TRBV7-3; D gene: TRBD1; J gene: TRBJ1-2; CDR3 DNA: TGTGCCAGCAGCTTGAACAGGGGGGAAGGCTACACCTTC; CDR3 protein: CASSLNRGEGYTF
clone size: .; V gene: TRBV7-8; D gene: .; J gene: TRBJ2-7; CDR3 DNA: TGTGCCAGCAGCTTAGCTGGTAGCTTGCCCGAGCAGTACTTC; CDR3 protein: CASSLAGSLPEQYF
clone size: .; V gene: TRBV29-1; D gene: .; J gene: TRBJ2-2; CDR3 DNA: TGCAGCGTGGTTACACAGGGAACCGGGGAGCTGTTTTTT; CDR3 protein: CSVVTQGTGELFF
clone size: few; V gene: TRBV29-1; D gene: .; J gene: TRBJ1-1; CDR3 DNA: TGCAGCCCCTTTATGGGTTCAGGCACTGAAGCTTTCTTT; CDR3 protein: CSPFMGSGTEAFF
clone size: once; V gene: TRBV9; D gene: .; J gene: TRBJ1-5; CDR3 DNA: TGTGCCAGCAGCGTAGGGTCACAGAATCAGCCCCAGCATTTT; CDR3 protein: CASSVGSQNQPQHF
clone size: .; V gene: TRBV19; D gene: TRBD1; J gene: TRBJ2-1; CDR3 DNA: TGTGCCAGTAGCACAACAGGGGACAATGAGCAGTTCTTC; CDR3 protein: CASSTTGDNEQFF
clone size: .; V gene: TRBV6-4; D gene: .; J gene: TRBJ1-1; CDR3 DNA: TGTGCCAGCAGTGACGGGCACGAAGCTTTCTTT; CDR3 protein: CASSDGHEAFF
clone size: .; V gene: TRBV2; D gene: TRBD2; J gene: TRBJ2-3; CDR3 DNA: TGTGCCAGCAGTGAAAGGGACAGGCGACACTTAAAACTAGCGGGGTTACAGTATTTT; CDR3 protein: CASSERDRRHLKLAGLQYF
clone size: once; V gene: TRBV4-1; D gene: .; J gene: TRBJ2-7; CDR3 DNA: TGCGCCAGCAGCCAAGGAAGGCTCAGGGGTGGCGGGGGAGCTAAAAGTTCCTACGAGCAGTACTTC; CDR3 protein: CASSQGRLRGGGGAKSSYEQYF
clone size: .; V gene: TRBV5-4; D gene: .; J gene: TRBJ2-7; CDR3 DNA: TGTGCCAGCACCCAGGCCTCCTCCCCGGACTACGAGCAGTACTTC; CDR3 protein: CASTQASSPDYEQYF
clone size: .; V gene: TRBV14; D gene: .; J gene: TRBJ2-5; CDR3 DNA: TGTGCCAGCAGCCAGGAAACCCGGACAAGGGGGACCCAGTACTTC; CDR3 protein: CASSQETRTRGTQYF
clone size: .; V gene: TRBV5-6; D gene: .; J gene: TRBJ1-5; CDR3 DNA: TGTGCCAGCAGCTTGGCGGGGGTCGATCAGCCCCAGCATTTT; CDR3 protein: CASSLAGVDQPQHF
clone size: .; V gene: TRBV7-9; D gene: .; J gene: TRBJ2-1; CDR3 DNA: TGTGCCAGCAGCCAGGGGGAGGCGGCACTCAATGAGCAGTTCTTC; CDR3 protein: CASSQGEAALNEQFF
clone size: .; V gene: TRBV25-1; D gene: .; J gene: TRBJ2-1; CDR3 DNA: TGTGCCAGCAGTGTGGGCAGTTTCAATGAGCAGTTCTTC; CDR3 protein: CASSVGSFNEQFF
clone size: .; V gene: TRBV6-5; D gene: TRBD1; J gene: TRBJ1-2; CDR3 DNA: TGTGCCAGCAGTTCACCGCGACAGGGGGCATCGTATGGCTACACCTTC; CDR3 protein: CASSSPRQGASYGYTF
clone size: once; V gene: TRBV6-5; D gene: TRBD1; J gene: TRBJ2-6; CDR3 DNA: TGTGCCAGCCGACAGGGAAGTGGGGCCAACGTCCTGACTTTC; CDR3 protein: CASRQGSGANVLTF
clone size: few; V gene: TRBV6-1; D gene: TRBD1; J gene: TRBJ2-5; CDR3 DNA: TGTGCCAGCACGATAAACAGGGGCCAAGAGACCCAGTACTTC; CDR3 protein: CASTINRGQETQYF
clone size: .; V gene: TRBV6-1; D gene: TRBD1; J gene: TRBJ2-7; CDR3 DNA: TGTGCCAGCAGCGCACAGGGGAATGGGCTGGGCGAGCAGTGCTTC; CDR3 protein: CASSAQGNGLGEQCF
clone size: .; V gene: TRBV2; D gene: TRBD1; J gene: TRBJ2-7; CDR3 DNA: TGTGCCAGCAAAGGACAGGGTCTCGACGAGCAGTACTTC; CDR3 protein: CASKGQGLDEQYF
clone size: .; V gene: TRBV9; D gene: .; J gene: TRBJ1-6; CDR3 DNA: TGTGCCAGCAGTGGGGGCATGGATAATTCACCCCTCCACTTT; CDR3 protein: CASSGGMDNSPLHF